This passage covers 30 T cell receptor beta chains from one sample sequenced in a study of blood T cells in healthy people across ages. Together with a sample-barcoded 5' primer, a J-beta primer mix was included in a second PCR lasting roughly 6 to 12 cycles. TCRdb called the 5' RACE reads again in MiXCR, with one record for every CDR3 protein. Of around 1,900,000 distinct CDR3 sequences in the sample, roughly 43% were seen once. Sequencing used blood. Every receptor here comes from a human donor in good health.

A remark on this clonotype: Compared with germline, one end of the junction differs, possibly owing to a read error. The rearrangement links TRBV20-1 to TRBJ2-5; D is undetermined. The CDR3 has 13 amino acids. The germline V gene has CDR1 DFQATT and CDR2 SNEGSKA (reference sequence). For the CDR3, the DNA is TGCTGTGCTACGGATGCAACCCAAGAGACCCAGTACTTC. The encoded protein is CCATDATQETQYF.

The chain employs TRBV11-2 and TRBJ2-5; D is perhaps TRBD1 (5 bases). V lost 5 bases and J 1 base, leaving 20 bases between the germline ends. Per the germline V gene, CDR1 is SGHAT and CDR2 is FQNNGV. The CDR3 contains 17 residues. Here the CDR3 reads CASSPLGAFRPQETQYF. As DNA, the CDR3 is TGTGCCAGCAGCCCCTTAGGGGCCTTTCGGCCCCAAGAGACCCAGTACTTC.

This clonotype has a handful of counts. The chain is built from TRBV29-1 and TRBJ1-4; TRBD1 matches 7 bases. Germline CDR1 SQVTM, CDR2 ANQGSEA. CDR3 length: 13 amino acids. J gave up 8 bases and V 3 bases, and 6 bases lay outside the gene matches. The CDR3 reads CSVEEGAAEKLFF. The DNA of the CDR3 is TGCAGCGTTGAGGAGGGGGCGGCGGAAAAACTGTTTTTT.

In its sample, this clonotype was seen a few times. The chain links TRBV28 to TRBJ2-5, with 13 bases matching TRBD2. The trim removed 4 bases at V and 3 bases at J, leaving 2 bases unmatched. The CDR3 has 15 amino acids. The germline CDR1 and CDR2 sequences are MDHEN and SYDVKM. CDR3 coding DNA: TGTGCCAGCAGTTCACTAGCGGGGGGGAAAGAGACCCAGTACTTC. Its protein product is CASSSLAGGKETQYF.

The chain joins TRBV7-2 to TRBJ2-1, with D perhaps matching TRBD2 (6 bases). The length of the CDR3 is 16 residues. Trimming shortened V by 5 bases and J by 0 bases, and 14 bases separated the two germline ends. Germline V gene sequence: CDR1 SGHTA, CDR2 FQGNSA. CDR3: CASSPEMGGSYNEQFF. CDR3 sequence (DNA): TGTGCCAGCAGCCCGGAAATGGGGGGCTCCTACAATGAGCAGTTCTTC.

This chain links TRBV3-1 with TRBJ1-1; 9 nucleotides align to TRBD1. Germline CDR1 is LGHDT and CDR2 is YNNKEL (reference sequence). V dropped 6 bases and J dropped 4; count of bases not matched to a gene: 9. The CDR3 has 15 residues. CDR3 loop: CASRLQGAQSTEAFF. In nucleotides, the CDR3 is TGTGCCAGCAGACTACAGGGGGCGCAGAGCACTGAAGCTTTCTTT.

This clonotype has a handful of counts. This sequence joins TRBV5-1 and TRBJ2-3; D remains ambiguous. The V and J ends lost 0 bases and 4 bases respectively, with 9 bases between them. The germline V gene encodes CDR1 SGHRS and CDR2 YFSETQ. The length of the CDR3 is 14 residues. In DNA form, the CDR3 reads TGCGCCAGCAGCTTGGCCGTCGAGGCAGATACGCAGTATTTT. Encoded protein: CASSLAVEADTQYF.

This clonotype showed up just a few times. An end of the junction does not agree with germline; a read error may underlie this. The chain employs TRBV7-2 and TRBJ2-1, with 13 bases aligning to TRBD2. This CDR3 has 16 amino acids. In germline, CDR1 is SGHTA, CDR2 FQGNSA. This chain's CDR3 is CASGLVGTSGTNEQFF. In DNA form, the CDR3 reads TGTGCCAGCGGCTTAGTGGGGACTAGCGGGACCAATGAGCAGTTCTTC.

V usage is TRBV28 and J usage is TRBJ2-7, with D perhaps TRBD2 (5 bases). The closer fit of TRBJ2-4 to the DNA end suggests the J call may be wrong. Germline V lookup: CDR1 MDHEN, CDR2 SYDVKM. The CDR3 length is 13 residues. The CDR3 here is CASSLRALGIQYF. The CDR3 DNA sequence: TGTGCCAGCAGTTTGAGGGCATTGGGCATTCAGTACTTC.

This clonotype was detected a few times. Here the CDR3 reads CASSPRTGGLYEQYF. The CDR3 DNA sequence: TGTGCCAGCAGCCCCCGGACCGGGGGCTTATACGAGCAGTACTTC. The chain combines TRBV11-2 with TRBJ2-7; D possibly matches TRBD1 or TRBD2 (6 bases each). The CDR3 contains 15 residues. Per germline, CDR1 SGHAT and CDR2 FQNNGV. V was trimmed by 5 bases and J by 4 bases, leaving 18 bases between them. Full variable domain (missing parts from reference TRBV11-2 and TRBJ2-7): EAGVAQSPRYKIIEKRQSVAFWCNPISGHATLYWYQQILGQGPKLLIQFQNNGVVDDSQLPKDRFSAERLKGVDSTLKIQPAKLEDSAVYLCASSPRTGGLYEQYFGPGTRLTVT.

A word on this clonotype: This may come from a read error, since a much larger clone is one base off. The chain uses TRBV10-3 and TRBJ2-1; D unclear. The CDR3 contains 11 residues. V was trimmed by 6 bases and J by 13 bases, leaving 13 bases between them. In germline, CDR1 is ENHRY, CDR2 SYGVKD. This CDR3 reads CAISRKETQFF. CDR3 in DNA: TGTGCCATCAGCCGTAAAGAGACCCAGTTCTTC.

J is TRBJ1-2 and V is TRBV7-2; 10 bases are shared with TRBD1. The CDR3 runs to 17 residues. The J segment lost 7 bases and the V segment lost 5 bases, leaving 16 bases of the junction unmatched. The germline V gene encodes CDR1 SGHTA and CDR2 FQGNSA. CDR3 loop: CASSPRRRGQGGGGYTF. CDR3 in DNA: TGTGCCAGCAGCCCGCGGAGGCGTGGACAGGGGGGTGGTGGCTACACCTTC.

The chain has TRBV20-1 and TRBJ1-2; TRBD1 aligns across 7 bases. V dropped 0 bases and J dropped 0; count of bases not matched to a gene: 7. Germline V gene sequence: CDR1 DFQATT, CDR2 SNEGSKA (reference sequence). The CDR3 sequence is 16 residues long. The CDR3 DNA reads as TGCAGTGCTAGAGATTCGGGACAGACAACTAACTATGGCTACACCTTC. It is translated as CSARDSGQTTNYGYTF.

V and J are TRBV12-3 or TRBV12-4 and TRBJ2-3; D remains unclear. Trimming took off 8 bases at V and 3 bases at J, with 12 bases between the two ends. The CDR3 contains 13 residues. The CDR3 nucleotides read TGTGCCAGCGACGTCTATGGGACAGATACGCAGTATTTT. Encoded protein: CASDVYGTDTQYF.

This chain joins TRBV12-3 or TRBV12-4 and TRBJ2-3, with a weak D call TRBD2 (7 bases). The CDR3 extends over 14 amino acids. V shed 2 bases and J shed 8 bases, with 14 bases lying between them. The CDR3 DNA reads TGTGCCAGCAGTTTAAGGCAGGGGAGGGGTACGCAGTATTTT. Protein sequence: CASSLRQGRGTQYF.

The V call is TRBV5-1, the J call TRBJ2-7; no definite D call. The CDR3 consists of 16 residues. The germline CDR1 and CDR2 sequences are SGHRS and YFSETQ. Trimming cost V 4 bases and J 2 bases, with 19 bases left between them. The CDR3 nucleotides are TGCGCCAGCAGCCCCAACACCGGACGTAGCCCCTACGAGCAGTACTTC. It specifies CASSPNTGRSPYEQYF.

The chain has TRBV11-3 and TRBJ2-1; no clear D gene. Germline CDR1 and CDR2: SGHNT and YENEEA. V lost 0 bases and J 0 bases, leaving 12 bases between the germline ends. This CDR3 spans 17 amino acids. CDR3 amino acids: CASSLEVGGTSYNEQFF. Here the CDR3 DNA reads TGTGCCAGCAGCTTAGAGGTCGGCGGTACCTCCTACAATGAGCAGTTCTTC.

The V call is TRBV7-2, the J call TRBJ2-1, with a possible D match to TRBD1 (5 bases). V lost 3 bases and J lost 2, with 8 bases in between. The germline V gene has CDR1 SGHTA and CDR2 FQGNSA. The CDR3 has 14 amino acids. The CDR3 sequence is CASSFGQTYNEQFF. The CDR3 DNA follows: TGTGCCAGCAGCTTTGGACAAACCTACAATGAGCAGTTCTTC. The full variable domain, its missing parts supplied by reference TRBV7-2 and TRBJ2-1, is GAGVSQSPSNKVTEKGKDVELRCDPISGHTALYWYRQSLGQGLEFLIYFQGNSAPDKSGLPSDRFSAERTGGSVSTLTIQRTQQEDSAVYLCASSFGQTYNEQFFGPGTRLTVL.

The chain is built from TRBV10-3 and TRBJ1-2; 11 bases line up with TRBD1. The CDR3 loop spans 16 amino acids. J lost 6 bases, V lost 4 bases, and 10 bases had no gene match. Germline values: CDR1 ENHRY, CDR2 SYGVKD. The CDR3 loop is CAISGPRDRGFNGYTF. CDR3 nucleotides: TGTGCCATCAGTGGCCCAAGGGACAGGGGGTTCAATGGCTACACCTTC.

Comments on this clonotype: One end of the junction does not line up with germline, which may come from a read error. The chain is built from TRBV2 and TRBJ1-2, with 10 bases lining up with TRBD1. The germline V gene has CDR1 SNHLY and CDR2 FYNNEI. The CDR3 runs 14 residues. CDR3 residues: CASSDRQGAYGCTF. CDR3 DNA sequence: TGTGCCAGCAGTGACAGACAGGGGGCTTATGGCTGCACCTTC.

The chain uses TRBV29-1 and TRBJ2-7; TRBD2 is a possible D gene (6 bases). The length of the CDR3 is 18 residues. Germline loops: CDR1 SQVTM, CDR2 ANQGSEA. The germline V and J ends were trimmed by 7 bases and 0 bases, with 28 bases remaining between them. CDR3 bases: TGCAGCGATATCAACCGGGACTGGTCCAATTCCTGCTCCTACGAGCAGTACTTC. It translates to CSDINRDWSNSCSYEQYF.

The rearrangement uses TRBV20-1 and TRBJ1-5; no clear D. The germline CDR1 and CDR2 sequences are DFQATT and SNEGSKA (reference sequence). The CDR3 loop spans 15 amino acids. V lost 3 bases to trimming and J lost 1 base, with 13 bases between them. The CDR3 loop reads CSASVGSWSNQPQHF. For the CDR3, the DNA is TGCAGTGCTAGTGTGGGGTCCTGGAGCAATCAGCCCCAGCATTTT.

This clonotype was observed a few times. The chain carries TRBV7-2 and TRBJ2-7, with 8 bases identical to TRBD1. The CDR3 totals 18 residues. Germline V gives CDR1 SGHTA, CDR2 FQGNSA. Losses at the gene ends were 2 bases for V and 2 bases for J; bases not matched to a gene: 14. The chain's CDR3 is CASSLIAGGMGLAYEQYF. CDR3 nucleotide sequence: TGTGCCAGCAGCTTAATCGCAGGGGGCATGGGACTTGCCTACGAGCAGTACTTC.

This clonotype has a handful of counts. CDR3 residues: CASSPRAGRHYGYTF. CDR3 nucleotides: TGTGCCAGCAGCCCGAGGGCAGGGCGCCACTATGGCTACACCTTC. The V gene is TRBV7-9, the J gene TRBJ1-2; a possible D gene is TRBD1 (5 bases). This CDR3 spans 15 amino acids. Germline V gene sequence: CDR1 SEHNR, CDR2 FQNEAQ (reference sequence). V lost 5 bases and J 3 bases, leaving 16 bases between the germline ends.

The chain couples TRBV6-1 to TRBJ1-3; weak D call: TRBD1 (6 bases). The CDR3 covers 17 residues. Germline lookup yields CDR1 MNHNS and CDR2 SASEGT. V was shortened by 4 bases and J by 0 bases, with 16 bases between the two germline ends. CDR3 region: CASSGGTSLSSGNTIYF. The CDR3, as DNA: TGTGCCAGCAGTGGGGGGACATCCCTCAGCTCTGGAAACACCATATATTTT.

Comments on this clonotype: An end of the junction differs from the germline gene, which may be a read error. This chain joins TRBV27 and TRBJ1-3; 7 bases match TRBD1. This CDR3 spans 14 amino acids. Germline assignment: CDR1 MNHEY and CDR2 SMNVEV (reference sequence). CDR3 residues: CAGSEKGARNTIYF. CDR3 nucleotide sequence: TGTGCCGGCAGTGAAAAGGGGGCGAGGAACACCATATATTTT.

The chain joins TRBV11-3 to TRBJ2-1; 12 bases map to TRBD2. Germline lookup yields CDR1 SGHNT and CDR2 YENEEA. The CDR3 consists of 15 residues. V was pared by 8 bases and J by 4 bases, with 6 bases of the junction left unmatched. The CDR3 sequence: CASAATSGGYNEQFF. The CDR3 nucleotides read TGTGCCAGCGCCGCGACTAGCGGGGGATACAATGAGCAGTTCTTC.

In its sample, this clonotype was seen a few times. This chain joins TRBV11-2 and TRBJ2-3; tentative D call: TRBD2 (6 bases). The CDR3 consists of 14 residues. Trimming took off 5 bases at V and 8 bases at J, with 17 bases between the two ends. Per the germline V gene, CDR1 is SGHAT and CDR2 is FQNNGV. The CDR3 sequence: CASSPRRGLGTQYF. CDR3 sequence (DNA): TGTGCCAGCAGCCCACGCCGGGGGTTAGGTACGCAGTATTTT.

The chain combines TRBV24-1 with TRBJ1-2; 8 nucleotides match TRBD1. V was pared by 4 bases and J by 4 bases, with 7 bases of the junction left unmatched. The germline V gene has CDR1 KGHDR and CDR2 SFDVKD. This CDR3 comprises 15 residues. The CDR3: CATSDPTGTGYGYTF. The CDR3 coding sequence is TGTGCCACCAGTGACCCAACCGGGACAGGCTATGGCTACACCTTC.

CDR3 bases: TGTGCCAGCAGCTTAGGAGGTGACTACACCTTC. Protein sequence: CASSLGGDYTF. This sequence joins TRBV7-2 and TRBJ1-2, with D unresolved. Germline V gives CDR1 SGHTA, CDR2 FQGNSA. The CDR3 is made up of 11 amino acids. The ends were cut back, 1 base at V and 10 bases at J, with 7 bases in the middle.